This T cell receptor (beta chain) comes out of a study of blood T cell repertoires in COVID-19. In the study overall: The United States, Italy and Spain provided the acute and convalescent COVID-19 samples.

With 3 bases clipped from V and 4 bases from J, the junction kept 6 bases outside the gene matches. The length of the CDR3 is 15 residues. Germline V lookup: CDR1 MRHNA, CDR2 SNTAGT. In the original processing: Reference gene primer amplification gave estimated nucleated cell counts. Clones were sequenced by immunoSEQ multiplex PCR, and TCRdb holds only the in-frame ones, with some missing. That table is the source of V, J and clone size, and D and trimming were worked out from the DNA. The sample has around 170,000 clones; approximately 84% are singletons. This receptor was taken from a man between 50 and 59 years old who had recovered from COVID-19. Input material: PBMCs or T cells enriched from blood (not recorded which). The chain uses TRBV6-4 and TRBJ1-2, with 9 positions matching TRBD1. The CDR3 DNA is TGTGCCAGCAGTGAGGGGACAGGGAACAGCTATGGCTACACCTTC. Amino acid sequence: CASSEGTGNSYGYTF.